This T cell receptor (beta chain) derives from a study of shared clonotypes between healthy human individuals. The table lists this clone with a few counts. Germline V gene data show CDR1 as SGHTA and CDR2 as FQGTGA. J lost 5 bases, V lost 0 bases, and 5 bases had no gene match. The CDR3 has 16 residues. The authors combined CD45RO+ cells with CCR7-negative CD45RA+ TemRA cells as CD8 memory. TCRdb keeps only in-frame clones here, not all; method: immunoSEQ multiplex PCR. The sample contains fewer than 850,000 clones, 90% of which appear only once. The rearrangement links TRBV7-3 to TRBJ2-1; 9 bases map to TRBD2. The receptor comes from a man between 18 and 29 years old in good health. Some clones in this sample may be carry-over from other donors' samples. Sequencing was carried out using memory CD8+ T cells from PBMCs. Specified subset: CD45RO+ cells pooled with CCR7-negative TemRA cells. CDR3 coding DNA: TGTGCCAGCAGCTTAACGCGGGAGGGCCTCGACAATGAGCAGTTCTTC. It encodes CASSLTREGLDNEQFF.